The 5 T cell receptor beta chains reported below all come from one sample, sequenced in a study of blood T cell repertoires in COVID-19 (dated by TCRdb to 2020 to 2021). The method behind the library was the immunoSEQ multiplex PCR assay. TCRdb stores this immuneACCESS table with in-frame sequences only. Part of the clones is absent; in the studies checked, under half of the shortfall reflects unresolved V genes, and no reason is known for the rest. Present in this sample are 350,000 to 400,000 clones, less than 90% of which were seen just once. 2.5% to 3.5% of the sample is held by the ten biggest clonotypes. The sample was PBMCs or T cells enriched from blood (not recorded which). These receptors were taken from a woman younger than 45 who had recovered from COVID-19.

The chain has TRBV3-1 (or the pseudogene TRBV3-2) and TRBJ2-3, with 15 bases aligning to TRBD2. V was pared by 5 bases and J by 6 bases, with 12 bases of the junction left unmatched. The CDR3 is made up of 18 amino acids. The V gene's germline CDR1 is LGHDT and CDR2 YNNKEL (reference sequence). The CDR3 loop is CASSYGLAGGLTADTQYF. The CDR3 region has the DNA TGTGCCAGCAGCTATGGACTAGCGGGGGGGCTAACGGCGGATACGCAGTATTTT.

This chain links TRBV18 with TRBJ2-7, with TRBD2 matching over 11 bases. The CDR3 sequence is 15 residues long. The trim removed 4 bases at V and 4 bases at J, leaving 6 bases unmatched. Germline assignment: CDR1 KGHSH and CDR2 LQKENI. The CDR3 DNA reads TGTGCCAGCTCACTTCCGGGACTAGCGGTTTACGAGCAGTACTTC. Encoded protein: CASSLPGLAVYEQYF. The complete variable domain, with remaining parts taken from reference TRBV18 and TRBJ2-7, reads NAGVMQNPRHLVRRRGQEARLRCSPMKGHSHVYWYRQLPEEGLKFMVYLQKENIIDESGMPKERFSAEFPKEGPSILRIQQVVRGDSAAYFCASSLPGLAVYEQYFGPGTRLTVT.

In this sample, this clone turned up once. The rearrangement links TRBV4-1 to TRBJ2-3; 10 bases agree with TRBD2. CDR3 length equals 15 residues. V was pared by 4 bases and J by 0 bases, with 1 base of the junction left unmatched. The V gene's germline CDR1 is MGHRA and CDR2 YSYEKL. The CDR3 sequence is CASSPLAGSTDTQYF. In DNA form, the CDR3 reads TGCGCCAGCAGCCCACTAGCGGGGAGCACAGATACGCAGTATTTT.

The chain recombines TRBV12-3 or TRBV12-4 with TRBJ1-5; TRBD1 matches 7 bases. The V and J ends lost 6 bases and 12 bases, in that order; junction bases with no gene match: 8. The CDR3 loop spans 12 amino acids. In DNA, the CDR3 is TGTGCCAGCAGCCAAAGGGGGCGTCTCCAGCATTTT. It codes for CASSQRGRLQHF.

This clone is a singleton in its sample. The V call is TRBV7-9, the J call TRBJ2-3; D unresolved. Germline CDR1 reads SEHNR; CDR2 reads FQNEAQ (reference sequence). The CDR3 spans 13 residues. V was trimmed by 4 bases and J by 4 bases, leaving 9 bases between them. The CDR3: CASSSLVSDTQYF. CDR3 bases: TGTGCCAGCAGCTCCCTAGTCTCAGATACGCAGTATTTT.